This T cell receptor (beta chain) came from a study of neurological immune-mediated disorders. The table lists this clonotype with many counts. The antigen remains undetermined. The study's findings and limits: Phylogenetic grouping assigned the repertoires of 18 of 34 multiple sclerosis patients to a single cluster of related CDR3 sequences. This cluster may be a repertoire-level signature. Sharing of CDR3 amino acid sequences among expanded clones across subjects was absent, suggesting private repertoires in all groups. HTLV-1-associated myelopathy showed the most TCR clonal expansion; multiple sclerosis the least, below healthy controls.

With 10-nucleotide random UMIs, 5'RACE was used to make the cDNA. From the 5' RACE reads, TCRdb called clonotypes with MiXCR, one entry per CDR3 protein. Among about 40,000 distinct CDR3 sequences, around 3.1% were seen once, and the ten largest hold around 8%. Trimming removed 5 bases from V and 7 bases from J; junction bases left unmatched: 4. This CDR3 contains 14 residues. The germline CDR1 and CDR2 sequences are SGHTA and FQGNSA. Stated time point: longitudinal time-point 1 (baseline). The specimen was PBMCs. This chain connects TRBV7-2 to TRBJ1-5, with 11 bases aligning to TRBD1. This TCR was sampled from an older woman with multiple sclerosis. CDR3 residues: CASSTGTGGQPQHF. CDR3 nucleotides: TGTGCCAGCAGCACGGGGACAGGGGGACAGCCCCAGCATTTT. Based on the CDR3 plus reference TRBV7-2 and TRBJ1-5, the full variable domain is GAGVSQSPSNKVTEKGKDVELRCDPISGHTALYWYRQSLGQGLEFLIYFQGNSAPDKSGLPSDRFSAERTGGSVSTLTIQRTQQEDSAVYLCASSTGTGGQPQHFGDGTRLSIL.